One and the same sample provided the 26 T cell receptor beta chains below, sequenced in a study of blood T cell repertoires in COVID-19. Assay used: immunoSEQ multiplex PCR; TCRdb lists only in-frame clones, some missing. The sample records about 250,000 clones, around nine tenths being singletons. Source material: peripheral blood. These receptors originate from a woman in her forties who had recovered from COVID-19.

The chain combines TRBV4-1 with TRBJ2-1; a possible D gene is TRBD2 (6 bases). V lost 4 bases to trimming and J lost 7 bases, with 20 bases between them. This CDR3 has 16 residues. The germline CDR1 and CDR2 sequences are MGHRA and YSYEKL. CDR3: CASSPGERAFPNEQFF. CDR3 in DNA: TGCGCCAGCAGCCCGGGGGAGCGGGCATTTCCAAATGAGCAGTTCTTC.

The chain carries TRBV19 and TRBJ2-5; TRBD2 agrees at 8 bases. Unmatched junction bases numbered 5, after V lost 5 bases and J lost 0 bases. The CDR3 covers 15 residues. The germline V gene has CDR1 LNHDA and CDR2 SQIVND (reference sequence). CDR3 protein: CASSSGSGNQETQYF. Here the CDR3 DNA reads TGTGCCAGTAGTTCTGGTAGCGGGAACCAAGAGACCCAGTACTTC.

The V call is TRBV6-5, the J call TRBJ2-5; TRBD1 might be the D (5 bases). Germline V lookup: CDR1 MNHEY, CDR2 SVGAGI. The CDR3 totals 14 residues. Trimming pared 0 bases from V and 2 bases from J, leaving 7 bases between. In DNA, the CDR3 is TGTGCCAGCAGTTACTCGACAGCGCAAGAGACCCAGTACTTC. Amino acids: CASSYSTAQETQYF.

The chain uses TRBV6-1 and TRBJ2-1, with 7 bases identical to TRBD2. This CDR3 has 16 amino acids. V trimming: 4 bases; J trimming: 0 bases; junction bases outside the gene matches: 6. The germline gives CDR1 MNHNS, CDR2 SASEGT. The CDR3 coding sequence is TGTGCCAGCAGTGGAACAGCGGGGCGCTCCTACAATGAGCAGTTCTTC. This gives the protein CASSGTAGRSYNEQFF.

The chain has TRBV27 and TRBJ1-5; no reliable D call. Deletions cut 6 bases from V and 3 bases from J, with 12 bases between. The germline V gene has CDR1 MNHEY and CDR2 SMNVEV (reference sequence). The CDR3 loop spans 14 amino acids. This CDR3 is CASRPGSSNQPQHF. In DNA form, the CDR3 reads TGTGCCAGCAGACCCGGGTCTTCCAATCAGCCCCAGCATTTT.

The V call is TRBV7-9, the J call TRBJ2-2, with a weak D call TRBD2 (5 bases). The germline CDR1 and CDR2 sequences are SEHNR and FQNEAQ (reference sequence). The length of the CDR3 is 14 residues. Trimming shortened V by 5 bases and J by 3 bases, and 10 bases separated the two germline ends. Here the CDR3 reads CASSAGVDTGELFF. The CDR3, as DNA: TGTGCCAGCAGCGCGGGCGTGGACACCGGGGAGCTGTTTTTT.

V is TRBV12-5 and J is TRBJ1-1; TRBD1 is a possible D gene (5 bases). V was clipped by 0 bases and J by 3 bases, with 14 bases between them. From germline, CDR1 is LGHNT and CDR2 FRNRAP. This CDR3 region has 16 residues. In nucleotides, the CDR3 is TGTGCTAGTGGTTTGGTAGGGCAGGGAGGGGACACTGAAGCTTTCTTT. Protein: CASGLVGQGGDTEAFF. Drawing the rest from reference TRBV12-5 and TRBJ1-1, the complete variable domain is DARVTQTPRHKVTEMGQEVTMRCQPILGHNTVFWYRQTMMQGLELLAYFRNRAPLDDSGMPKDRFSAEMPDATLATLKIQPSEPRDSAVYFCASGLVGQGGDTEAFFGQGTRLTVV.

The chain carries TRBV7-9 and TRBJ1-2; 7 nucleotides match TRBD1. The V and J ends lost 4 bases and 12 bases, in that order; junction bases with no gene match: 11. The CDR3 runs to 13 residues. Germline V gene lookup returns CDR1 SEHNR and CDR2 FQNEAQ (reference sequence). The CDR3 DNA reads TGTGCCAGCAGCTCCCGGGACAGCCTGGGGGACACCTTC. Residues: CASSSRDSLGDTF.

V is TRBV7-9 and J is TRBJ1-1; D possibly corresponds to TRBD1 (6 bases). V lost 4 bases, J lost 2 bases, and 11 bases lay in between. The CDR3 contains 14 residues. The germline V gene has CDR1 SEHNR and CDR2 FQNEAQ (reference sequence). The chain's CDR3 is CASSYRQVNTEAFF. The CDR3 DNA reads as TGTGCCAGCAGCTACCGACAGGTCAACACTGAAGCTTTCTTT.

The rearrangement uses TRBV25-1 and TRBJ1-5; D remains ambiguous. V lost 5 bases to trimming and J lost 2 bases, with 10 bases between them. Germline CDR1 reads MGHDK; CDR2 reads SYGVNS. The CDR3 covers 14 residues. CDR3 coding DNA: TGTGCCAGCAGTCCGGGGTTGGGCAATCAGCCCCAGCATTTT. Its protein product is CASSPGLGNQPQHF.

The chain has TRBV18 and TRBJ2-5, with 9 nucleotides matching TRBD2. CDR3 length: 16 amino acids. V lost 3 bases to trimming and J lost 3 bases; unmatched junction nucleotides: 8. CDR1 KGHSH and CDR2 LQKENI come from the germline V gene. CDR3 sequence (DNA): TGTGCCAGCTCACCCCTCGGAGCGGGAGGAGAAGAGACCCAGTACTTC. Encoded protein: CASSPLGAGGEETQYF.

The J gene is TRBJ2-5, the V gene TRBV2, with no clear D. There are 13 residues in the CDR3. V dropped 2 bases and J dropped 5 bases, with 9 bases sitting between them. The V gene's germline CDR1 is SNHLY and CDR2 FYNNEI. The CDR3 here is CASSERLGETQYF. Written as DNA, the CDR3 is TGTGCCAGCAGTGAACGGCTGGGCGAGACCCAGTACTTC.

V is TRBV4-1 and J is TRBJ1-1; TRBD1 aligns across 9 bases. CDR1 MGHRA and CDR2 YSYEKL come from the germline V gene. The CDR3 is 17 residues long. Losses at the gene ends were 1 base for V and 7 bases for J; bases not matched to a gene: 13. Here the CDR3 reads CASSQAGQGFRAVEAFF. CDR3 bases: TGCGCCAGCAGCCAAGCGGGACAGGGATTCCGGGCCGTTGAAGCTTTCTTT.

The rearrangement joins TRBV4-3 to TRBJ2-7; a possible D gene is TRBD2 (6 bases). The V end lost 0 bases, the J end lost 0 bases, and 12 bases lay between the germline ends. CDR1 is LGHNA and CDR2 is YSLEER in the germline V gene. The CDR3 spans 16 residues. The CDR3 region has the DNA TGCGCCAGCAGCCAAGATCTAGGCGGGAACTCCTACGAGCAGTACTTC. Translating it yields CASSQDLGGNSYEQYF.

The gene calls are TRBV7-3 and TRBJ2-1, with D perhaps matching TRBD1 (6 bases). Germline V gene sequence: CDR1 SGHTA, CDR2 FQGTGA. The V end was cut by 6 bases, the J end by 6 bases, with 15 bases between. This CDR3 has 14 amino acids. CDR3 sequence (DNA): TGTGCCAGCAGTTACGCTGGGGGCCCCAATGAGCAGTTCTTC. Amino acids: CASSYAGGPNEQFF.

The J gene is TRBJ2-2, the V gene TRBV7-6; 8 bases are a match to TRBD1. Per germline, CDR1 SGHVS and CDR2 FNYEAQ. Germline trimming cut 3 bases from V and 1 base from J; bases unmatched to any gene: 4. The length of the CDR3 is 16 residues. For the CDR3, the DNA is TGTGCCAGCAGCTTGGCCGGGACAGGGAACACCGGGGAGCTGTTTTTT. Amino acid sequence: CASSLAGTGNTGELFF.

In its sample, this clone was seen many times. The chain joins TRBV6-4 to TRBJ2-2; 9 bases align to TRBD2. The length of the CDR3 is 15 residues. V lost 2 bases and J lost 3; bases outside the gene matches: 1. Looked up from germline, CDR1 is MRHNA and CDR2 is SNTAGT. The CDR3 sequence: CASSDSGRHTGELFF. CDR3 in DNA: TGTGCCAGCAGTGACAGCGGGAGGCACACCGGGGAGCTGTTTTTT.

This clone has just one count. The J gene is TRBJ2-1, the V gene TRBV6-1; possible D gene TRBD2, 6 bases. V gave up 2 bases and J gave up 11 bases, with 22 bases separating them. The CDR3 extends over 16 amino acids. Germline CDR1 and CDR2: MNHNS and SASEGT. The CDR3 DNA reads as TGTGCCAGCAGTGAATTGGGGACTGGTTCGGGTTGGAAGCAGTTCTTC. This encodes CASSELGTGSGWKQFF.

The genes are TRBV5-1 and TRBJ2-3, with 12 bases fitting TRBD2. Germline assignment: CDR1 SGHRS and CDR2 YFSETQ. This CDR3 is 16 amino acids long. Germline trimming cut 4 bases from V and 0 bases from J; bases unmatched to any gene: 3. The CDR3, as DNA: TGCGCCAGCAGCCCCCTAGCGGGAGGGAGCACAGATACGCAGTATTTT. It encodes CASSPLAGGSTDTQYF.

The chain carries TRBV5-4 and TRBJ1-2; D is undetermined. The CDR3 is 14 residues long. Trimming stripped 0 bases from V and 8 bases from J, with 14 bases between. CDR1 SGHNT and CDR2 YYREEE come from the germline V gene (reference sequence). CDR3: CASSLAGPTPGYTF. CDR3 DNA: TGTGCCAGCAGCTTGGCCGGTCCTACCCCGGGCTACACCTTC.

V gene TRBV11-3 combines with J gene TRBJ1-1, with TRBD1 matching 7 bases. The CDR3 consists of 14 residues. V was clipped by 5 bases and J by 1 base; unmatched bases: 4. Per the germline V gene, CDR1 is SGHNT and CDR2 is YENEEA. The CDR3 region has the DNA TGTGCCAGCAGCGACCGGACAGGGAACACTGAAGCTTTCTTT. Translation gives CASSDRTGNTEAFF.

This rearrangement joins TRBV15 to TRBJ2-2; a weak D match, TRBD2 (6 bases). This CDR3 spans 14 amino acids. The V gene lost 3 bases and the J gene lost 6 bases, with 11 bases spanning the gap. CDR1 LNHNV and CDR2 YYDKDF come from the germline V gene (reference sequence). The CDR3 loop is CATSREGFAGELFF. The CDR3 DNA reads TGTGCCACCAGCAGGGAGGGATTTGCCGGGGAGCTGTTTTTT.

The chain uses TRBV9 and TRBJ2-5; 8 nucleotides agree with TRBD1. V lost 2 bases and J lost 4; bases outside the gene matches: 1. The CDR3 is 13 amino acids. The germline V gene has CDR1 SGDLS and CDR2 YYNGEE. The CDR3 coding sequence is TGTGCCAGCAGCGTTGGGACAGGAGAGACCCAGTACTTC. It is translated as CASSVGTGETQYF.

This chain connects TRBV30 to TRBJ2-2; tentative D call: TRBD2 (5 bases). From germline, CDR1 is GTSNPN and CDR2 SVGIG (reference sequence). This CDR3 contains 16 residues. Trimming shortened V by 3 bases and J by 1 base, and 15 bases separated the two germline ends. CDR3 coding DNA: TGTGCCTGGAGGGACGCTCCCGCGGGGAACACCGGGGAGCTGTTTTTT. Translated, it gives CAWRDAPAGNTGELFF.

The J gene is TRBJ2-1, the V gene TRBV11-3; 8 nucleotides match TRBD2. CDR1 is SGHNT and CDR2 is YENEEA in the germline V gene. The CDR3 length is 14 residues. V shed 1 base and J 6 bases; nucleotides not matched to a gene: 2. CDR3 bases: TGTGCCAGCAGCTTAGCGGGAGGGGGCAATGAGCAGTTCTTC. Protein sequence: CASSLAGGGNEQFF.

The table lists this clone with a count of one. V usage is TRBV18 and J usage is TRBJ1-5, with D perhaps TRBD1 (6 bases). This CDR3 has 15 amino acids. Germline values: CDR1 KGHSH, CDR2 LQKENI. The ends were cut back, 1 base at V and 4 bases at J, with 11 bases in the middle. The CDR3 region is CASSPQGVGNQPQHF. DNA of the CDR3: TGTGCCAGCTCACCACAGGGGGTAGGGAATCAGCCCCAGCATTTT.